Each of the 32 T cell receptor beta chains below was sequenced from the same sample in a study of blood T cell repertoires in COVID-19. This table comes from immunoSEQ multiplex PCR, and its TCRdb copy is limited to in-frame clones, with some not included. The sample lists 200,000 to 250,000 clones; around nine tenths were seen once. The sample consisted of peripheral blood. The receptors shown here come from a woman aged 18-29 years who had recovered from COVID-19.

This chain uses TRBV5-4 with TRBJ2-7, with 7 bases lining up with TRBD2. The germline CDR1 and CDR2 sequences are SGHNT and YYREEE (reference sequence). The CDR3 extends over 15 amino acids. V was clipped by 0 bases and J by 2 bases; unmatched bases: 5. This CDR3 is CASSLDGGSPYEQYF. In DNA form, the CDR3 reads TGTGCCAGCAGCTTGGATGGCGGGAGCCCCTACGAGCAGTACTTC.

V usage is TRBV30 and J usage is TRBJ2-7; maybe TRBD1 (6 bases). Germline values: CDR1 GTSNPN, CDR2 SVGIG (reference sequence). V lost 2 bases, J lost 9 bases, and 14 bases lay in between. The CDR3 totals 12 residues. The CDR3 spells CAWSSTTGTQYF. CDR3 nucleotides: TGTGCCTGGAGTAGTACTACAGGGACGCAGTACTTC.

J is TRBJ1-2 and V is TRBV21-1; the table names TRBD1, a call not compared with the DNA. TRBV21-1 is a documented pseudogene. This CDR3 is 14 amino acids long. This chain's CDR3 is CASTSTGGFYGYTF. DNA of the CDR3: TGTGCCAGCACCTCGACAGGGGGCTTCTATGGCTACACCTTC.

This clone has only one observation. The rearrangement links TRBV4-1 to TRBJ1-5, with D perhaps matching TRBD1 (5 bases). Trimming left V 4 bases short and J 7 bases short, with 17 bases between. Germline assignment: CDR1 MGHRA and CDR2 YSYEKL. The CDR3 sequence is 15 residues long. The chain's CDR3 is CASSLGTRGVQPQHF. The CDR3 nucleotides read TGCGCCAGCAGCCTTGGGACTAGAGGTGTACAGCCCCAGCATTTT.

Only a few counts were recorded for this clone. This sequence joins TRBV28 and TRBJ2-7; TRBD2 matches 10 bases. V dropped 3 bases and J dropped 6; count of bases not matched to a gene: 11. The CDR3 extends over 16 amino acids. Per germline, CDR1 MDHEN and CDR2 SYDVKM. Here the CDR3 reads CASSFFLAGARAEQYF. DNA of the CDR3: TGTGCCAGCAGTTTCTTTCTAGCGGGAGCAAGGGCCGAGCAGTACTTC.

The V and J genes are TRBV19 and TRBJ1-3, with 8 bases aligning to TRBD1. V lost 10 bases to trimming and J lost 0 bases; unmatched junction nucleotides: 11. CDR3 size: 16 residues. CDR1 and CDR2 from the germline V gene are LNHDA and SQIVND (reference sequence). The CDR3 DNA follows: TGTGCCACTCAAAGAGGACAGGGCCGCTCTGGAAACACCATATATTTT. It translates to CATQRGQGRSGNTIYF.

V usage is TRBV7-2 and J usage is TRBJ2-5; possibly TRBD2 for D (5 bases). CDR3 length: 13 amino acids. Germline-derived CDR1 and CDR2 are SGHTA and FQGNSA. The V end lost 5 bases, the J end lost 0 bases, and 7 bases lay between the germline ends. In nucleotides, the CDR3 is TGTGCCAGCAGCCTCGGGAACCAAGAGACCCAGTACTTC. Residues: CASSLGNQETQYF.

This clone was picked up one time. The chain recombines TRBV29-1 with TRBJ2-1, with TRBD2 as a possible D gene (6 bases). The germline gives CDR1 SQVTM, CDR2 ANQGSEA. V lost 6 bases, J lost 3 bases, and 15 bases lay in between. This CDR3 region has 14 residues. CDR3 amino acids: CSVDLTGVYNEQFF. The DNA for the CDR3 is TGCAGCGTGGACCTCACGGGAGTCTACAATGAGCAGTTCTTC.

The chain combines TRBV6-5 with TRBJ1-3; 7 bases align to TRBD1. The V and J ends lost 2 bases and 2 bases, in that order; junction bases with no gene match: 3. The germline V gene has CDR1 MNHEY and CDR2 SVGAGI. The CDR3 has 15 residues. The DNA for the CDR3 is TGTGCCAGCAGTTACCTACAGGGGACTGGAAACACCATATATTTT. Amino acid sequence: CASSYLQGTGNTIYF.

The J gene is TRBJ2-3, the V gene TRBV6-5; possible D gene TRBD2, 5 bases. Looked up from germline, CDR1 is MNHEY and CDR2 is SVGAGI. The CDR3 spans 13 residues. The V end was cut by 5 bases, the J end by 0 bases, with 6 bases between. CDR3 nucleotides: TGTGCCAGCAGTAGGGAGAGCACAGATACGCAGTATTTT. It specifies CASSRESTDTQYF.

The V call is TRBV5-5, the J call TRBJ2-3, with D perhaps TRBD2 (5 bases). With 0 bases removed from V and 4 bases from J, the gap between germline ends came to 9 bases. CDR3 length: 14 residues. Germline V gives CDR1 SGHKS, CDR2 YYEKEE (reference sequence). Here the CDR3 DNA reads TGTGCCAGCAGCTTGGGCGGCGGGTCAGATACGCAGTATTTT. This sequence encodes CASSLGGGSDTQYF.

The CDR3: CASSEAEEDTQYF. The CDR3 DNA reads as TGTGCCAGCAGCGAGGCAGAGGAAGATACGCAGTATTTT. The J gene is TRBJ2-3, the V gene TRBV27; no reliable D call. The CDR3 has 13 amino acids. The germline gives CDR1 MNHEY, CDR2 SMNVEV (reference sequence). V dropped 6 bases and J dropped 5 bases, with 12 bases sitting between them.

The chain recombines TRBV6-2 or TRBV6-3 with TRBJ2-5, with 8 positions matching TRBD2. The CDR3 contains 14 residues. Trimming at V came to 3 bases and at J to 0 bases, leaving 0 bases not matched to a gene. From germline, CDR1 is MNHEY and CDR2 SVGEGT. The CDR3: CASSYSGDQETQYF. In nucleotides, the CDR3 is TGTGCCAGCAGTTATAGCGGGGACCAAGAGACCCAGTACTTC.

The chain joins TRBV4-3 to TRBJ1-1, with 12 bases aligning to TRBD1. Germline trimming cut 1 base from V and 11 bases from J; bases unmatched to any gene: 5. The germline V gene encodes CDR1 LGHNA and CDR2 YSLEER. The CDR3 runs to 14 residues. CDR3: CASSQAGTGGRAFF. The DNA of the CDR3 is TGCGCCAGCAGCCAAGCCGGGACAGGGGGCCGGGCTTTCTTT.

The chain couples TRBV5-1 to TRBJ2-6, with D possibly matching TRBD1 (6 bases). CDR3 size: 18 residues. Germline CDR1 SGHRS, CDR2 YFSETQ. The V end lost 1 base, the J end lost 0 bases, and 14 bases lay between the germline ends. This chain's CDR3 is CASSLFTGLSSGANVLTF. The CDR3 DNA reads TGCGCCAGCAGCTTGTTTACAGGGCTAAGCTCTGGGGCCAACGTCCTGACTTTC.

The chain joins TRBV5-6 to TRBJ2-7; 8 bases align to TRBD1. The CDR3 extends over 14 amino acids. CDR1 and CDR2 (germline): SGHDT, YYEEEE. J lost 3 bases, V lost 6 bases, and 8 bases had no gene match. CDR3: CASIKTGGSYEQYF. The CDR3, as DNA: TGTGCCAGCATCAAAACAGGGGGAAGCTACGAGCAGTACTTC.

The chain joins TRBV14 to TRBJ1-1; D is perhaps TRBD1 (5 bases). CDR3 length equals 13 residues. V lost 5 bases, J lost 3 bases, and 10 bases lay in between. Germline V gene lookup returns CDR1 SGHDN and CDR2 FVKESK. CDR3 DNA sequence: TGTGCCAGCAGCTCGACAGTCCACACTGAAGCTTTCTTT. Protein: CASSSTVHTEAFF. The whole variable domain, remainder taken from reference TRBV14 and TRBJ1-1, is EAGVTQFPSHSVIEKGQTVTLRCDPISGHDNLYWYRRVMGKEIKFLLHFVKESKQDESGMPNNRFLAERTGGTYSTLKVQPAELEDSGVYFCASSSTVHTEAFFGQGTRLTVV.

This clone has more than one count but fewer than ten. The genes are TRBV19 and TRBJ1-5; D unresolved. CDR3 length: 15 residues. Germline CDR1 reads LNHDA; CDR2 reads SQIVND (reference sequence). The ends were cut back, 1 base at V and 0 bases at J, with 7 bases in the middle. The CDR3 DNA reads TGTGCCAGTAGTATAGTCCGGTATAGCAATCAGCCCCAGCATTTT. It specifies CASSIVRYSNQPQHF.

Points on this clone: In the same sample, other DNA sequences code for this CDR3. The rearrangement uses TRBV27 and TRBJ2-7; D possibly corresponds to TRBD2 (5 bases). CDR1 MNHEY and CDR2 SMNVEV come from the germline V gene (reference sequence). Trimming stripped 2 bases from V and 7 bases from J, with 6 bases between. The CDR3 spans 11 residues. Written as DNA, the CDR3 is TGTGCCAGCAGTTTAAGCGGTGAGCAGTACTTC. It codes for CASSLSGEQYF.

This rearrangement joins TRBV7-2 to TRBJ2-1; 8 bases line up with TRBD2. The germline gives CDR1 SGHTA, CDR2 FQGNSA. This CDR3 has 14 amino acids. The J segment lost 2 bases and the V segment lost 5 bases, leaving 2 bases of the junction unmatched. This CDR3 is CASSTGGAYNEQFF. The CDR3 nucleotides are TGTGCCAGCAGCACCGGGGGGGCCTACAATGAGCAGTTCTTC.

V usage is TRBV6-5 and J usage is TRBJ2-7; 9 bases map to TRBD1. This CDR3 is built from 13 residues. J gave up 3 bases and V 11 bases, and 8 bases lay outside the gene matches. Germline V lookup: CDR1 MNHEY, CDR2 SVGAGI. CDR3 nucleotide sequence: TGTGCCGCACGGGACAGGGATCACTACGAGCAGTACTTC. Translation: CAARDRDHYEQYF.

V gene TRBV27 combines with J gene TRBJ2-1, with TRBD2 as a possible D gene (5 bases). CDR1 and CDR2 (germline): MNHEY, SMNVEV (reference sequence). V was cut by 3 bases and J by 8 bases, with 11 bases left in between. This CDR3 is built from 13 residues. CDR3 DNA: TGTGCCAGCAGTTTTCAGGCGGGCGATGAGCAGTTCTTC. Encoded protein: CASSFQAGDEQFF.

V gene TRBV5-4 combines with J gene TRBJ1-2, with 10 bases matching TRBD1. V shed 3 bases and J 7 bases; nucleotides not matched to a gene: 6. The CDR3 loop spans 14 amino acids. Germline lookup yields CDR1 SGHNT and CDR2 YYREEE (reference sequence). The CDR3 DNA reads as TGTGCCAGCAGCTGGAAGACAGGGGGCCGTGGCTACACCTTC. Its translation is CASSWKTGGRGYTF. Supplemented by reference TRBV5-4 and TRBJ1-2, the full variable domain reads ETGVTQSPTHLIKTRGQQVTLRCSSQSGHNTVSWYQQALGQGPQFIFQYYREEENGRGNFPPRFSGLQFPNYSSELNVNALELDDSALYLCASSWKTGGRGYTFGSGTRLTVV.

This clone was detected only once. V is TRBV4-1 and J is TRBJ2-1; 10 bases align to TRBD2. The V segment lost 4 bases and the J segment 0 bases; nucleotides outside the gene matches: 3. The CDR3 contains 16 residues. CDR1 MGHRA and CDR2 YSYEKL come from the germline V gene. CDR3 protein: CASSPVAGGSYNEQFF. The DNA for the CDR3 is TGCGCCAGCAGCCCGGTAGCGGGAGGCTCCTACAATGAGCAGTTCTTC.

The chain couples TRBV5-4 to TRBJ2-3, with 10 bases that match TRBD2. This CDR3 is built from 17 residues. The trim removed 0 bases at V and 6 bases at J, leaving 10 bases unmatched. Germline V lookup: CDR1 SGHNT, CDR2 YYREEE (reference sequence). CDR3 sequence reads: CASSLVPFSGRPDTQYF. The CDR3 bases are TGTGCCAGCAGCTTGGTCCCTTTTAGCGGGAGGCCGGATACGCAGTATTTT.

In its sample, this clone was seen once. This chain connects TRBV15 to TRBJ1-5; D unresolved. Germline CDR1 is LNHNV and CDR2 is YYDKDF (reference sequence). Trimming cost V 2 bases and J 0 bases, with 8 bases left between them. CDR3 length: 15 amino acids. The CDR3 sequence is CATSRTAYSNQPQHF. CDR3 nucleotide sequence: TGTGCCACCAGCAGAACAGCTTATAGCAATCAGCCCCAGCATTTT. Together with reference TRBV15 and TRBJ1-5, the CDR3 gives the full variable domain: DAMVIQNPRYQVTQFGKPVTLSCSQTLNHNVMYWYQQKSSQAPKLLFHYYDKDFNNEADTPDNFQSRRPNTSFCFLDIRSPGLGDTAMYLCATSRTAYSNQPQHFGDGTRLSIL.

The chain has TRBV7-9 and TRBJ1-4, with D tentatively TRBD1 (5 bases). V lost 7 bases and J lost 0, with 12 bases in between. Germline CDR1 SEHNR, CDR2 FQNEAQ (reference sequence). The CDR3 is 15 residues long. Here the CDR3 DNA reads TGTGCCAGCATCTATCCGGGGGCAACTAATGAAAAACTGTTTTTT. Translated: CASIYPGATNEKLFF.

The rearrangement uses TRBV4-3 and TRBJ1-1; D perhaps matches TRBD1 (6 bases). This CDR3 has 15 amino acids. V lost 3 bases to trimming and J lost 0 bases, with 11 bases between them. CDR1 LGHNA and CDR2 YSLEER come from the germline V gene. The CDR3 bases are TGCGCCAGCAGCCAGGAAGGACAGATGAACACTGAAGCTTTCTTT. Translation: CASSQEGQMNTEAFF.

The chain combines TRBV5-5 with TRBJ2-1; 9 nucleotides align to TRBD2. CDR1 SGHKS and CDR2 YYEKEE come from the germline V gene (reference sequence). This CDR3 spans 18 amino acids. The junction had 12 bases not matched to a gene; V was cut back by 0 bases and J by 5 bases. This chain's CDR3 is CASSLDQTSGRWDNEQFF. The CDR3 bases are TGTGCCAGCAGCTTGGACCAGACTAGCGGAAGGTGGGACAATGAGCAGTTCTTC.

This rearrangement joins TRBV7-9 to TRBJ1-2; perhaps TRBD1 as D (5 bases). The germline V gene encodes CDR1 SEHNR and CDR2 FQNEAQ (reference sequence). CDR3 length: 14 amino acids. The germline V and J ends were trimmed by 10 bases and 6 bases, with 21 bases remaining between them. CDR3 coding DNA: TGTGCCACCATAGAGGGACTAGGGGTCAATGGCTACACCTTC. Protein product: CATIEGLGVNGYTF.

This clone was observed at least ten times. The sample contains more than one DNA sequence encoding this CDR3. The chain links TRBV7-3 to TRBJ1-1, with 9 bases lining up with TRBD1. V shed 5 bases, J shed 8 bases, and the junction held 6 bases outside the gene matches. CDR1 is SGHTA, CDR2 FQGTGA, per germline. CDR3 length: 13 amino acids. CDR3 residues: CASSPNRGREAFF. CDR3 in DNA: TGTGCCAGCAGCCCCAACAGGGGGCGAGAAGCTTTCTTT.

V gene TRBV19 combines with J gene TRBJ1-2; D not certain. This CDR3 is 13 amino acids long. V lost 9 bases, J lost 2 bases, and 13 bases lay in between. Germline V gene data show CDR1 as LNHDA and CDR2 as SQIVND (reference sequence). The CDR3 region is CASTRGSNYGYTF. CDR3 coding DNA: TGTGCCAGCACCCGGGGTTCCAACTATGGCTACACCTTC.